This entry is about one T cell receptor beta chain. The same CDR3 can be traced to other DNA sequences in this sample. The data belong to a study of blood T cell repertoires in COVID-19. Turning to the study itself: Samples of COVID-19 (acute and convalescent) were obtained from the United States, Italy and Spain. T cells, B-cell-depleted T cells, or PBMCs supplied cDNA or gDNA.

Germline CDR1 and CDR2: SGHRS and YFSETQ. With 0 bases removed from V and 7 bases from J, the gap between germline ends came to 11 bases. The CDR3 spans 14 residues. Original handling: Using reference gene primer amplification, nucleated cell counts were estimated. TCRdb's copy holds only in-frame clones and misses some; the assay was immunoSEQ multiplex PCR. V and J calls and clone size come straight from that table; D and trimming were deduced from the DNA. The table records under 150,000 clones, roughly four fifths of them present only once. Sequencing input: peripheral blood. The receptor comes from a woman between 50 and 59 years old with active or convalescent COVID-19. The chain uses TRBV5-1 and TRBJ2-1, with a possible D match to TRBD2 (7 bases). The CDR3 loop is CASSLASGTNEQFF. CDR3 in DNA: TGCGCCAGCAGCTTGGCCAGCGGGACAAATGAGCAGTTCTTC.